The clone carrying this T cell receptor beta chain has at least ten counts. The data originate from a study of T cells after yellow fever vaccination. Trimming took off 6 bases at V and 2 bases at J, with 5 bases between the two ends. The CDR3 has 11 residues. Germline V gives CDR1 SNHLY, CDR2 FYNNEI. In TCRdb, the 5' RACE reads were re-called with MiXCR into one record per CDR3 protein. The data show roughly 70,000 distinct CDR3 sequences, approximately 7.5% seen once. The clonotype comes from a man aged 30 to 45 who received the YFV17D yellow fever vaccine. The J gene is TRBJ2-7, the V gene TRBV2; no clear D. The sequencing here drew on CD8+ T cells sorted from PBMCs, taken on the day of the yellow fever booster vaccination. The chain's CDR3 is CASSTTYEQYF. The CDR3 nucleotides are TGTGCCAGCAGCACAACCTACGAGCAGTACTTC.